This TCR beta chain was captured by sequencing in a study of T cell responses to AZD1222 COVID-19 vaccine (dated by TCRdb to 2020 to 2023). Looking at the study overall: Because spike-specific TCR depth and breadth did not differ between the two schedules, AZD1222 recipients who got a second dose at roughly 4 weeks were pooled with those who got a second dose at roughly 12 weeks. TCR sequencing was performed for 233 trial participants, of whom about 200 were given two doses of AZD1222 and approximately 25 were given two doses of MenACWY control vaccine. Trial participants were enrolled by age into 18-55, 56-69 and 70-plus year subgroups, with around 150, 28 and 57 TCR-sequenced participants respectively. Broader findings and caveats from the paper: The 56-69-year group was small, and its depth increase did not reach significance, likely because of low power. Reportedly, almost half of the unique spike-specific TCRs recognized epitopes lying outside the regions that are mutated in the B.1.351 and B.1.1.7 variants. Most participants were white British and females outnumbered males, and the authors suggested that clonal diversity may have been underestimated. A significant rise in spike-specific TCR breadth and depth was observed after two AZD1222 doses relative to day 0 and relative to MenACWY recipients. Because no day 14 peak-response samples were available, repertoires were characterized only after the peak T cell response. Conclusions about previously exposed vaccinees are limited because only 5 or 6 AZD1222 recipients were SARS-CoV-2 seropositive at baseline. The whole spike protein was spanned by vaccine-associated CD4 TCRs, and dominant responses were seen in regions 160-218 and 743-854.

The sample's time point label, in plain terms: baseline before first vaccination. Samples from vaccinated people were obtained from the UK trials COV001 and COV002, which included a single-blind randomized controlled phase 2/3 trial of AZD1222 (ChAdOx1 nCoV-19) in healthy adults. For TCRbeta chain sequencing, PBMC samples were collected from trial participants at day 0 and at day 28 after the second dose. This clone is identified as medium-sized (0.01 to 0.1%). Its antigen is unknown. Base qualities are not at hand, and no much larger clone is one base apart. The CDR3 regions of human TCRbeta chains were subjected to immunosequencing. The authors' pipeline ran thus. Repertoire TCRs were checked for matches against a reference library of SARS-CoV-2-specific TCRs that had been generated using the MIRA antigen-specificity platform. Breadth was defined as the fraction of unique TCRs that were SARS-CoV-2-associated. Depth was defined as the fraction of total T cells that were SARS-CoV-2-associated. Each spike-specific TCR was assigned to its reactive spike region and to a CD4 or CD8 class using the MIRA data. Log10-transformed breadth and depth values were compared by one-way ANOVA with Sidak's multiple comparisons tests. This is the immuneACCESS table as TCRdb keeps it, with only in-frame sequences that have V and J called. A part of the clones is gone; compared with another copy, unresolved V genes explain less than half, and the rest is unexplained. V, J and clone size derive from that table, while D and trimming were established from the DNA sequence. This sample is represented by more than 50,000 clones; about 90% of them were singletons. The biggest ten clones account for around 4.9% of the sample.

CDR1 and CDR2 were assigned from the germline V gene as SGHDT and YYEEEE. The junction shows trimming of 0 bases on V and 4 bases on J, plus 6 bases between the germline ends. From the cysteine through the phenylalanine, the CDR3 covers 13 amino acids. Solely the CDR3 DNA is kept, with 39 bases framed from the first base. The source material was peripheral blood, sampled on day 0 of AZD1222 vaccination. The chain couples TRBV5-6 to TRBJ2-3, with the D gene call left open. This receptor was identified in an adult in good health. This receptor has the CDR3 CASSLGKPDTQYF. The DNA is TGTGCCAGCAGCTTGGGCAAACCAGATACGCAGTATTTT.